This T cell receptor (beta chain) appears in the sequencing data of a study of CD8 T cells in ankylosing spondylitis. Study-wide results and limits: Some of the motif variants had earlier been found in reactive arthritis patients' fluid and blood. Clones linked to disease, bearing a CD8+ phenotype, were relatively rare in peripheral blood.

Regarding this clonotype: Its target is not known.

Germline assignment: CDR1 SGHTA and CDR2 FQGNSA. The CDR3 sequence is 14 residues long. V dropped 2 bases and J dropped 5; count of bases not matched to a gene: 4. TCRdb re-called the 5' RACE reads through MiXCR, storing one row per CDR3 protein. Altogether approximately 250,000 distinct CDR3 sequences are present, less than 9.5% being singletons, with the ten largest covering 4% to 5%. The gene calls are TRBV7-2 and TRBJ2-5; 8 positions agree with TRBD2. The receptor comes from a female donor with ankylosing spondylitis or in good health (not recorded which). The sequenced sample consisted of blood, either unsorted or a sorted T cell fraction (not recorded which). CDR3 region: CTSSLLTGGETQYF. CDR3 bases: TGTACCAGCAGCTTACTCACGGGGGGGGAGACCCAGTACTTC.